The 2 T cell receptor beta chains presented below share a single source sample, sequenced in a study of blood T cell repertoires in COVID-19. Profiled with immunoSEQ multiplex PCR; TCRdb holds only in-frame clones, not every one. The repertoire holds 290,000 or so clones, with approximately 85% as singletons. What was sequenced was peripheral blood. Receptor source: a man aged 45-65 years with active or convalescent COVID-19.

The J gene is TRBJ1-2, the V gene TRBV28; D is perhaps TRBD1 (5 bases). Germline V gene sequence: CDR1 MDHEN, CDR2 SYDVKM. Trimming removed 4 bases from V and 7 bases from J, with 25 bases in between. The CDR3 has 17 residues. The CDR3 bases are TGTGCCAGCAGTTCACCCCGCGGGGGGAAAGGAGTTCGTGGCTACACCTTC. This sequence encodes CASSSPRGGKGVRGYTF.

The table lists this clone with a few counts. This chain connects TRBV7-3 to TRBJ2-3; TRBD2 matches 8 bases. V gave up 8 bases and J gave up 5 bases; unmatched junction bases: 9. Germline V lookup: CDR1 SGHTA, CDR2 FQGTGA. CDR3 length equals 14 residues. The DNA for the CDR3 is TGTGCCAGCTCAAAGTGGGCGGGGGGAGATACGCAGTATTTT. Its translation: CASSKWAGGDTQYF. The variable domain in full, completed from reference TRBV7-3 and TRBJ2-3, reads GAGVSQTPSNKVTEKGKYVELRCDPISGHTALYWYRQSLGQGPEFLIYFQGTGAADDSGLPNDRFFAVRPEGSVSTLKIQRTERGDSAVYLCASSKWAGGDTQYFGPGTRLTVL.